A selection of T cell receptor beta chains follows, all from one sample in a study of beta chain features in type 1 diabetes. TCRdb's copy holds only in-frame clones and misses some; the assay was immunoSEQ multiplex PCR. Here the sample spans 110,000 to 150,000 clones, about a tenth being singletons. The sequenced material came from central memory CD4+ T cells from blood. These receptors were obtained from a man in his late teens or twenties in good health. The CDR3 runs from the conserved cysteine through the conserved F or W. The order of the fields is J gene, V gene, clone size, D gene, CDR3 DNA, CDR3 protein. A D gene is named only where the DNA matches it firmly. Size tells how often a clone was seen (once, few, many) or the class of an expanded clone, and some rows leave it out.

TRBJ1-2	TRBV29-1	many	TRBD1	TGCAGCGCCTTGACAGGGGGTCGTAGTGGCTACACCTTC	CSALTGGRSGYTF
TRBJ2-1	TRBV5-1	.	.	TGTGCCAGCAGCCGGACAGAATCCTACAATGAGCAGTTCTTC	CASSRTESYNEQFF
TRBJ2-3	TRBV7-2	few	TRBD2	TGTGCCAGTAGCGCCGGGGGGTACACAGATACGCAGTATTTT	CASSAGGYTDTQYF
TRBJ1-6	TRBV11-3	few	.	TGTGCCAGCAGCTTAGGAGGGAATTCACCCCTCCACTTT	CASSLGGNSPLHF
TRBJ2-7	TRBV6-1	few	TRBD2	TGTGCCAGCAGTGGGGAGGGGCCAACCTACGAGCAGTACTTC	CASSGEGPTYEQYF
TRBJ1-2	TRBV11-1	.	TRBD1	TGTGCCAGCAGCCCACGACAGGGGTCTACCTATGGCTACACCTTC	CASSPRQGSTYGYTF
TRBJ2-3	TRBV7-3	few	TRBD2	TGTGCCAGCAGCCGGGGGTTGGGACTAGCGGCGGATACGCAGTATTTT	CASSRGLGLAADTQYF
TRBJ1-2	TRBV7-8	.	.	TGTGCCAGCAGCTTAGCAGCAGGGGACTATGGCTACACCTTC	CASSLAAGDYGYTF
TRBJ2-5	TRBV9	.	.	TGTGCCAGCAGCTCAGGGGGACTAGGAGGTTTAGAGACCCAGTACTTC	CASSSGGLGGLETQYF
TRBJ1-2	TRBV30	.	.	TGTGCCTGGAGTGTACGAACAGCTAACTATGGCTACACCTTC	CAWSVRTANYGYTF
TRBJ2-1	TRBV5-6	few	TRBD2	TGTGCCAGCAGCCGACTAGCGGGGGGCAATGAGCAGTTCTTC	CASSRLAGGNEQFF
TRBJ1-6	TRBV4-2	few	TRBD1	TGTGCCAGCAGCCAACTCTCCTCGACAGGGGTGGTCTCACCCCTCCACTTT	CASSQLSSTGVVSPLHF
TRBJ2-7	TRBV28	.	TRBD1	TGTGCCAGCAGTTCACCGGGACAGGGATCCTACGAGCAGTACTTC	CASSSPGQGSYEQYF
TRBJ2-2	TRBV5-4	.	.	TGTGCCAGCAGCTTGGTGGGGCAGAACACCGGGGAGCTGTTTTTT	CASSLVGQNTGELFF
TRBJ2-1	TRBV5-6	.	.	TGTGCCAGCAGCTTGACAGGGGAGGATGAGCAGTTCTTC	CASSLTGEDEQFF
TRBJ2-2	TRBV7-2	.	TRBD1	TGTGCCAGCAGCCCCTTCCGGACAGGGAACACCGGGGAGCTGTTTTTT	CASSPFRTGNTGELFF
TRBJ2-5	TRBV2	.	TRBD2	TGTGCCAGCAGTGAAGACGGGGGGGATCAAGAGACCCAGTACTTC	CASSEDGGDQETQYF
TRBJ2-1	TRBV5-1	.	TRBD1	TGCGCCAGCATAGGGGACAGGGACTACAATGAGCAGTTCTTC	CASIGDRDYNEQFF
TRBJ2-7	TRBV5-4	few	TRBD2	TGTGCCAGCAGCAGGACTAGCGGAGAGTCCTACGAGCAGTACTTC	CASSRTSGESYEQYF
TRBJ2-5	TRBV30	many	TRBD2	TGTGCCTGGAGGATGACTAGCGTGGAGACCCAGTACTTC	CAWRMTSVETQYF
TRBJ1-1	TRBV7-2	.	.	TGTGCCAGCAGCTTAGTAAGCAGGGAAGCTTTCTTT	CASSLVSREAFF
TRBJ2-1	TRBV7-9	few	.	TGTGCCAGCAGCCCTGGGACCCAAGGGGGCAATGAGCAGTTCTTC	CASSPGTQGGNEQFF
TRBJ2-5	TRBV13	.	.	TGTGCCAGCAGCACCAACCTTGGGGGCGACCAGACCCAGTACTTC	CASSTNLGGDQTQYF
TRBJ2-2	TRBV9	few	.	TGTGCCAGCACCACGCAGGGGTCGGGCACCGGGGAGCTGTTTTTT	CASTTQGSGTGELFF
TRBJ1-2	TRBV19	.	.	TGTGCCAGTACCCGACAACCTAGCGACTATGGCTACACCTTC	CASTRQPSDYGYTF
TRBJ1-1	TRBV7-9	many	.	TGTGCCATCCTAAACTCCCAGGATGGTGAAGCTTTCTTT	CAILNSQDGEAFF
TRBJ2-4	TRBV29-1	many	TRBD1	TGCAGCACAACAGGGGACGGATCTACCAAAAACATTCAGTACTTC	CSTTGDGSTKNIQYF
TRBJ2-3	TRBV7-2	.	TRBD2	TGTGCCAGCAGCTTAGGGGGACTAACAGCACGTACGCAGTATTTT	CASSLGGLTARTQYF
TRBJ2-1	TRBV5-6	.	.	TGTGCCAGCAGTCGCCTAGCGAGCTCCTACAATGAGCAGTTCTTC	CASSRLASSYNEQFF
TRBJ2-5	TRBV7-2	few	.	TGTGCCAGCAGCCGGACGAGCGGGCCGCAAGAGACCCAGTACTTC	CASSRTSGPQETQYF
TRBJ1-4	TRBV28	.	TRBD1	TGTGCCAGCAGTTCACCGGACAGGGTTAATGAAAAACTGTTTTTT	CASSSPDRVNEKLFF
TRBJ1-2	TRBV7-9	.	TRBD1	TGTGCCAGCAGCTTAACAGGGGAAAACGGCTACACCTTC	CASSLTGENGYTF
TRBJ2-7	TRBV20-1	few	.	TGCAGTGCTGAAGCAGGGTACGAGCAGTACTTC	CSAEAGYEQYF
TRBJ2-1	TRBV19	.	TRBD2	TGTGCCAGTAGTATAGGAGCGGGGGGGCCCGATGAGCAGTTCTTC	CASSIGAGGPDEQFF
TRBJ2-1	TRBV7-6	.	TRBD1	TGTGCCAGCAGCTTGGATCAGGGGGCGGGCAATGAGCAGTTCTTC	CASSLDQGAGNEQFF
TRBJ1-2	TRBV18	few	TRBD1	TGTGCCAGCTCACCAGGCACAGGGGGCTACTATGGCTACACCTTC	CASSPGTGGYYGYTF
TRBJ2-7	TRBV18	few	.	TGTGCCAGCTCACCCCCAGGGGTAAGGTACGAGCAGTACTTC	CASSPPGVRYEQYF
TRBJ1-5	TRBV6-5	few	.	TGTGCCAGCAGCTGGGCCCTAAATCAGCCCCAGCATTTT	CASSWALNQPQHF
TRBJ2-1	TRBV4-3	few	.	TGCGCCAGCAGCCAAGTCTGGGAGGACAATGAGCAGTTCTTC	CASSQVWEDNEQFF
TRBJ1-1	TRBV6-5	.	TRBD1	TGTGCCAGCAGTTACCGGCAGGGGGTTGACACTGAAGCTTTCTTT	CASSYRQGVDTEAFF
TRBJ2-3	TRBV2	many	.	TGTGCCAGCAGTGCGGTGGCAGATACGCAGTATTTT	CASSAVADTQYF
TRBJ2-3	TRBV15	few	TRBD1	TGTGCCACCAGCAGATTCGGGGACAGAAACACAGATACGCAGTATTTT	CATSRFGDRNTDTQYF
TRBJ2-3	TRBV5-6	.	TRBD2	TGTGCCAGCAGCCTGGCGGGGGCAGATACGCAGTATTTT	CASSLAGADTQYF
TRBJ1-2	TRBV14	.	.	TGTGCCAGCAGCCATTCAGGGGTAACCTATGGCTACACCTTC	CASSHSGVTYGYTF
TRBJ2-2	TRBV10-3	few	TRBD2	TGTGCCATCAGTCTCGGGACTAGGGCGGAGCTGTTTTTT	CAISLGTRAELFF
TRBJ2-2	TRBV4-3	few	.	TGCGCCAGCAGCCAAGGACAGAGTTTGAACACCGGGGAGCTGTTTTTT	CASSQGQSLNTGELFF
TRBJ2-3	TRBV19	.	TRBD1	TGTGCCAGTAGTACTCGGGACAGAGATACGCAGTATTTT	CASSTRDRDTQYF
TRBJ1-3	TRBV21-1	few	.	TGTGCCAGCAGCAAAGTAGCACTTTTGGGACAGCTTTTCTCTGGAAACACCATATATTTT	CASSKVALLGQLFSGNTIYF
TRBJ2-5	TRBV29-1	few	.	TGCAGCGTTGAGCTTCGGACGGGGGAGACCCAGTACTTC	CSVELRTGETQYF
TRBJ1-2	TRBV5-6	.	TRBD1	TGTGCCAGCAGCTGGGCAGGGGGTACGTCTGATGGCTACACCTTC	CASSWAGGTSDGYTF
TRBJ2-6	TRBV19	.	.	TGTGCCACCTCTTACAGGGTTTCTGGGGCCAACGTCCTGACTTTC	CATSYRVSGANVLTF
TRBJ2-3	TRBV30	.	TRBD2	TGTGCCTGGAGATTTAGCGGGGGAGTTACAGATACGCAGTATTTT	CAWRFSGGVTDTQYF
TRBJ2-6	TRBV18	few	TRBD2	TGTGCCAGCTCACCACAGCGGGGATACTCTGGGGCCAACGTCCTGACTTTC	CASSPQRGYSGANVLTF
TRBJ2-3	TRBV7-9	.	.	TGTGCCAGCAGCCCTGACTTGACAGACACAGATACGCAGTATTTT	CASSPDLTDTDTQYF
TRBJ2-3	TRBV4-3	.	.	TGCGCCAGCAGCCAAGCGGCAGGGGCAGAAGTAGATACGCAGTATTTT	CASSQAAGAEVDTQYF
TRBJ2-1	TRBV11-2	few	TRBD2	TGTGCCAGCAGCTTAGATCCTACTAGCGTCGAGCAGTTCTTC	CASSLDPTSVEQFF
TRBJ2-7	TRBV11-2	.	.	TGTGCCAGCAGCTCCCTATCAGGGGTCTACGAGCAGTACTTC	CASSSLSGVYEQYF